This TCR beta chain was identified during a study of T cell responses to AZD1222 COVID-19 vaccine. Study results and limitations: Spike-specific TCR depth and breadth grew after two AZD1222 doses. Just 5 to 7 AZD1222 recipients were seropositive at baseline. Vaccine-associated CD4 TCRs ranged over spike, dominating at 160-218 and 743-854. Repertoire samples came only from after the peak T cell response.

In regard to this clone: The antigen is not known.

The CDR3 has 15 amino acids. The ends lost 8 bases at V and 6 bases at J; junction bases unmatched: 12. Germline V gene lookup returns CDR1 MNHEY and CDR2 SMNVEV (reference sequence). Assay used: immunoSEQ multiplex PCR; TCRdb lists only in-frame clones, some missing. Counted here are 60,000 or so clones, 65% to 90% occurring once; the ten biggest clones make up 15% to 25%. This sequence joins TRBV27 and TRBJ2-2, with TRBD2 matching 7 bases. The clonotype originates from an adult in good health. The sequencing here drew on peripheral blood, taken on day 0 of AZD1222 vaccination. The CDR3: CASARDYLVSGELFF. The CDR3 nucleotides read TGTGCCAGCGCTCGGGACTATCTTGTATCCGGGGAGCTGTTTTTT.